Given below is one TCR beta chain in context. Its antigen is currently unknown. The sample is drawn from a study of cytomegalovirus exposure and HLA in healthy donors. The study, taken as a whole, reports: Earlier analysis yielded a pattern in which most TCR beta V segments were productive about 90% or about 30% of the time. Among immune exposure information, only CMV serostatus was available.

60 Vbeta and 13 Jbeta primers were used in PCR. TCRdb keeps only in-frame clones here, not all; method: immunoSEQ multiplex PCR. The data show about 150,000 clones, with 60% to 85% seen just once and about an eighth held by the top ten. Trimming cost V 10 bases and J 2 bases, with 15 bases left between them. This CDR3 region has 13 residues. Germline V lookup: CDR1 LNHDA, CDR2 SQIVND (reference sequence). Specimen: PBMCs. The gene calls are TRBV19 and TRBJ2-7; D possibly corresponds to TRBD1 (6 bases). This TCR came from a middle-aged man in good health and CMV-seropositive. The CDR3 sequence: CATSGVSTYEQYF. CDR3 bases: TGTGCCACCTCAGGGGTTTCGACCTACGAGCAGTACTTC.